The 6 T cell receptor beta chains reported below all come from one sample, sequenced in a study of blood T cell repertoires in COVID-19. Produced via immunoSEQ multiplex PCR; TCRdb's table is partial and in-frame only. The sample has a few hundred thousand clones; around 89% are singletons. Sequenced input: PBMCs or T cells enriched from blood (not recorded which). The receptors shown here come from a woman younger than 35 in a cohort exposed to, infected with or recovered from COVID-19 (not recorded which).

The chain employs TRBV19 and TRBJ2-1; the D is unclear. Trimming pared 5 bases from V and 0 bases from J, leaving 11 bases between. Germline assignment: CDR1 LNHDA and CDR2 SQIVND (reference sequence). The CDR3 length is 15 residues. CDR3: CASSPQSVSYNEQFF. CDR3 DNA sequence: TGTGCCAGTAGTCCCCAGTCCGTCTCCTACAATGAGCAGTTCTTC.

This chain connects TRBV28 to TRBJ1-2; TRBD1 aligns across 8 bases. Germline CDR1 MDHEN, CDR2 SYDVKM. The length of the CDR3 is 16 residues. V was pared by 6 bases and J by 0 bases, with 9 bases of the junction left unmatched. The DNA for the CDR3 is TGTGCCAGCAGCCCACCCGGGACAGGTACTAACTATGGCTACACCTTC. It yields the protein CASSPPGTGTNYGYTF.

The chain carries TRBV28 and TRBJ2-1; 7 positions agree with TRBD1. Losses at the gene ends were 4 bases for V and 0 bases for J; bases not matched to a gene: 9. The germline V gene has CDR1 MDHEN and CDR2 SYDVKM. The CDR3 consists of 17 residues. The CDR3 loop is CASSYRGQRFSYNEQFF. CDR3 nucleotides: TGTGCCAGCAGTTACAGGGGACAGCGATTCTCCTACAATGAGCAGTTCTTC.

The CDR3 sequence is CASSLGRTGQRRISSYNEQFF. DNA of the CDR3: TGCGCCAGCAGCTTGGGCCGGACAGGGCAAAGGCGGATTAGCTCCTACAATGAGCAGTTCTTC. This sequence joins TRBV5-1 and TRBJ2-1; 8 nucleotides align to TRBD1. The CDR3 extends over 21 amino acids. Trimming removed 0 bases from V and 0 bases from J; junction bases left unmatched: 17. Germline CDR1 reads SGHRS; CDR2 reads YFSETQ.

This chain connects TRBV11-3 to TRBJ2-2; the match to TRBD2 covers 16 bases. Germline lookup yields CDR1 SGHNT and CDR2 YENEEA. The ends lost 5 bases at V and 2 bases at J; junction bases unmatched: 5. This CDR3 has 18 residues. CDR3 region: CASSAGLAGGINTGELFF. The CDR3 DNA sequence: TGTGCCAGCAGCGCGGGACTAGCGGGGGGGATAAACACCGGGGAGCTGTTTTTT.

The chain joins TRBV28 to TRBJ1-4; D is undetermined. Germline values: CDR1 MDHEN, CDR2 SYDVKM. The CDR3 is 15 residues long. Trimming removed 5 bases at V and 7 bases at J, with 17 bases between. CDR3 in amino acids: CASSVFSVGGEKLFF. CDR3 DNA sequence: TGTGCCAGCAGTGTATTTTCCGTAGGAGGTGAAAAACTGTTTTTT.